One and the same sample provided the 15 T cell receptor beta chains below, sequenced in a study of PD-1 blockade in classical Hodgkin lymphoma. Every patient was affected by relapse after autologous stem cell transplantation, while exposure to brentuximab vedotin was not uniform. This table comes from immunoSEQ multiplex PCR, and its TCRdb copy is limited to in-frame clones, with some not included. The table shows 40,000 or so clones, with around 80% occurring only once. The sample here was peripheral blood mononuclear cells (PBMCs), taken at baseline. The receptor set was obtained from a human donor with classical Hodgkin lymphoma.

The rearrangement joins TRBV7-8 to TRBJ1-2, with 8 positions matching TRBD1. Germline CDR1 reads SGHVS; CDR2 reads FQNEAQ. J was trimmed by 6 bases and V by 2 bases; bases with no gene match: 11. The CDR3 extends over 16 amino acids. Here the CDR3 reads CASSLRGQEQRDGYTF. DNA of the CDR3: TGTGCCAGCAGCTTAAGGGGACAGGAACAACGAGATGGCTACACCTTC.

This clone was detected only once. The CDR3 here is CASSVGGQGRHGYTF. CDR3 nucleotide sequence: TGTGCCAGCAGCGTAGGGGGACAGGGAAGGCATGGCTACACCTTC. This sequence joins TRBV9 and TRBJ1-2; 9 bases align to TRBD1. CDR1 and CDR2 from the germline V gene are SGDLS and YYNGEE. V lost 0 bases to trimming and J lost 6 bases; unmatched junction nucleotides: 6. CDR3 length: 15 residues.

The chain couples TRBV10-3 to TRBJ1-2; perhaps TRBD1 as D (5 bases). CDR3 size: 13 residues. The germline gives CDR1 ENHRY, CDR2 SYGVKD. V lost 7 bases and J 6 bases, leaving 15 bases between the germline ends. The CDR3 region is CAINSGTRDGYTF. Written as DNA, the CDR3 is TGTGCCATCAACTCCGGGACGAGAGATGGCTACACCTTC.

The chain carries TRBV2 and TRBJ1-6; maybe TRBD1 (6 bases). This CDR3 has 14 amino acids. V shed 6 bases and J shed 4 bases, with 10 bases lying between them. The germline gives CDR1 SNHLY, CDR2 FYNNEI. This CDR3 is CASSDGQYNSPLHF. CDR3 DNA sequence: TGTGCCAGCAGCGATGGACAGTATAATTCACCCCTCCACTTT.

The gene calls are TRBV5-1 and TRBJ2-7; 9 bases are shared with TRBD1. Germline V gene sequence: CDR1 SGHRS, CDR2 YFSETQ. The CDR3 extends over 15 amino acids. Unmatched junction bases numbered 9, after V lost 3 bases and J lost 5 bases. CDR3: CASSSPGQGLHEQYF. The CDR3 bases are TGCGCCAGCAGCTCACCGGGACAGGGCCTCCACGAGCAGTACTTC. Supplemented by reference TRBV5-1 and TRBJ2-7, the full variable domain reads KAGVTQTPRYLIKTRGQQVTLSCSPISGHRSVSWYQQTPGQGLQFLFEYFSETQRNKGNFPGRFSGRQFSNSRSEMNVSTLELGDSALYLCASSSPGQGLHEQYFGPGTRLTVT.

The chain couples TRBV2 to TRBJ2-5; 10 bases are shared with TRBD2. Per the germline V gene, CDR1 is SNHLY and CDR2 is FYNNEI. The CDR3 totals 14 residues. The CDR3 coding sequence is TGTGCTCAGCGGGGGGGTCGGTACTCGGAGACCCAGTACTTC. As protein: CAQRGGRYSETQYF.

The rearrangement uses TRBV6-1 and TRBJ1-5; D not resolved. The CDR3 runs 14 residues. Trimming cost V 1 base and J 5 bases, with 9 bases left between them. From germline, CDR1 is MNHNS and CDR2 SASEGT. This CDR3 reads CASSEGQLDQPQHF. CDR3 DNA: TGTGCCAGCAGTGAAGGGCAGCTCGATCAGCCCCAGCATTTT.

The chain employs TRBV23-1 and TRBJ1-3, with D hard to call. TRBV23-1 has ORF status, its function being uncertain. V lost 1 base and J lost 4, with 8 bases in between. The CDR3 runs 14 residues. The CDR3 coding sequence is TGCGCCAGCAGTCAATGGGATCCCGGAAACACCATATATTTT. Encoded protein: CASSQWDPGNTIYF.

The table lists this clone with a few counts. The rearrangement joins TRBV2 to TRBJ1-1, with D perhaps matching TRBD1 (5 bases). Deletions cut 4 bases from V and 8 bases from J, with 8 bases between. The V gene's germline CDR1 is SNHLY and CDR2 FYNNEI. The CDR3 consists of 11 residues. CDR3 in amino acids: CASSVGGEAFF. The CDR3, as DNA: TGTGCCAGCAGTGTGGGGGGAGAAGCTTTCTTT.

The rearrangement joins TRBV7-3 to TRBJ2-5, with D tentatively TRBD2 (5 bases). V shed 5 bases and J shed 1 base, with 11 bases lying between them. Germline lookup yields CDR1 SGHTA and CDR2 FQGTGA. The length of the CDR3 is 14 residues. The CDR3, as DNA: TGTGCCAGCAGCCCTTCTAGCAGCCAAGAGACCCAGTACTTC. Residues: CASSPSSSQETQYF.

The chain joins TRBV14 to TRBJ2-5; D is uncertain. The V and J ends lost 3 bases and 5 bases respectively, with 13 bases between them. This CDR3 is built from 14 residues. The germline CDR1 and CDR2 sequences are SGHDN and FVKESK. This CDR3 is CASSHYQVGETQYF. The CDR3 DNA sequence: TGTGCCAGCAGCCATTACCAGGTGGGGGAGACCCAGTACTTC.

The J gene is TRBJ2-1, the V gene TRBV5-5; D perhaps matches TRBD2 (5 bases). CDR3 length: 15 amino acids. The germline V gene encodes CDR1 SGHKS and CDR2 YYEKEE (reference sequence). The V end lost 2 bases, the J end lost 7 bases, and 16 bases lay between the germline ends. The CDR3 DNA follows: TGTGCCAGCAGCTTACTAGTTCTAACAGTAAATGAGCAGTTCTTC. Amino acid sequence: CASSLLVLTVNEQFF.

The V and J genes are TRBV7-8 and TRBJ2-2, with D unclear. From germline, CDR1 is SGHVS and CDR2 FQNEAQ. V lost 5 bases, J lost 6 bases, and 10 bases lay in between. This CDR3 spans 13 amino acids. In DNA, the CDR3 is TGTGCCAGCAGCCCCGGACGGGCCGGGGAGCTGTTTTTT. Translation: CASSPGRAGELFF.

The chain employs TRBV7-2 and TRBJ2-3; D uncertain. V was cut by 4 bases and J by 2 bases, with 1 base left in between. The germline V gene has CDR1 SGHTA and CDR2 FQGNSA. The CDR3 is 11 amino acids. The CDR3 DNA is TGTGCCAGCAGCTCCACAGATACGCAGTATTTT. Encoded protein: CASSSTDTQYF.

V gene TRBV29-1 combines with J gene TRBJ2-7; tentative D call: TRBD1 (6 bases). The CDR3 spans 15 residues. V gave up 4 bases and J gave up 0 bases, with 16 bases separating them. Germline lookup yields CDR1 SQVTM and CDR2 ANQGSEA. For the CDR3, the DNA is TGCAGCGTTGGGGGGCAGGGCCTTAGCTCCTACGAGCAGTACTTC. Its translation: CSVGGQGLSSYEQYF.